The clone carrying this TCR beta chain appeared a few times. What it binds is unknown. The sample belongs to a study of cytomegalovirus exposure and HLA in healthy donors. The PCR contained 60 Vbeta and 13 Jbeta primers. TCRdb's copy holds only in-frame clones and misses some; the assay was immunoSEQ multiplex PCR. The repertoire includes around 97,000 clones, less than 9.5% of them detected once, and approximately 5.1% sits in the top ten. In germline, CDR1 is MNHEY, CDR2 SVGAGI. The CDR3 runs 14 residues. With 10 bases clipped from V and 3 bases from J, the junction kept 12 bases outside the gene matches. Study-wide results and caveats: Most TCR sequences were rare, but some public TCRs occurred in many donors. According to reports, the classifier identified cytomegalovirus status with high specificity and sensitivity.

The TCR comes from a man between 45 and 60 years old in good health and CMV-seropositive. Sequenced input: PBMCs. The chain uses TRBV6-5 and TRBJ2-7; TRBD2 aligns across 7 bases. The CDR3 spells CATSTSGILYEQYF. Written as DNA, the CDR3 is TGTGCCACCTCGACGAGCGGGATACTCTACGAGCAGTACTTC.